The clone carrying this T cell receptor (beta chain) occurred once. Its antigen is currently unknown. These data come from a study of cytomegalovirus exposure and HLA in healthy donors. For the study at large: Later, an analysis reported that the 130 or so validation repertoires had used the same platform as the approximately 690 first-cohort repertoires.

Data came from immunoSEQ multiplex PCR; TCRdb stores just in-frame clones and leaves some out. The data show hundreds of thousands of clones, approximately 90% seen once. General study results and limits: In vitro data verified a few CMV-associated chains as specific for CMV antigens.

The sequencing sample was made of PBMCs. The sequence came from a woman aged 18-29 years in good health and CMV-seronegative.

The CDR3 DNA reads TGTGCCAGCACCCCGGGACTAGCGGGAAATGAGCAGTTCTTC. Translated: CASTPGLAGNEQFF. This sequence joins TRBV2 and TRBJ2-1, with 13 bases matching TRBD2. With V trimmed by 7 bases and J by 7 bases, 4 bases remained unmatched. The CDR3 runs to 14 residues. Germline CDR1 SNHLY, CDR2 FYNNEI.